One and the same sample provided the 16 T cell receptor beta chains below, sequenced in a study of shared clonotypes between healthy human individuals. Here immunoSEQ multiplex PCR was the method, and the copy in TCRdb shows in-frame clones only, minus some. The table has 730,000 or so clones, around 72% seen once. The sequenced material came from memory CD4+ T cells sorted from blood. Described subset: CD45RA-negative fraction. All receptors come from a woman in her 30s in good health.

The chain employs TRBV6-5 and TRBJ2-7; the match to TRBD2 covers 10 bases. The CDR3 loop spans 15 amino acids. CDR1 MNHEY and CDR2 SVGAGI come from the germline V gene. With V trimmed by 5 bases and J by 2 bases, 6 bases remained unmatched. Here the CDR3 reads CASSGSGRAPYEQYF. CDR3 in DNA: TGTGCCAGCAGTGGGAGCGGGAGGGCCCCCTACGAGCAGTACTTC.

This chain joins TRBV7-6 and TRBJ1-1, with D tentatively TRBD1 (6 bases). The germline V gene encodes CDR1 SGHVS and CDR2 FNYEAQ. V dropped 5 bases and J dropped 3 bases, with 10 bases sitting between them. This CDR3 contains 13 residues. The CDR3 reads CASSRNRDTEAFF. The DNA for the CDR3 is TGTGCCAGCAGCCGGAACAGGGACACTGAAGCTTTCTTT.

The J gene is TRBJ2-1, the V gene TRBV7-9, with D unclear. The CDR3 is 14 amino acids. Germline assignment: CDR1 SEHNR and CDR2 FQNEAQ (reference sequence). Between the trimmed V and J ends, which lost 3 bases and 7 bases, there was a span of 13 bases. This chain's CDR3 is CASSFSPTSNEQFF. The CDR3 DNA reads as TGTGCCAGCAGCTTTTCCCCAACCTCGAATGAGCAGTTCTTC.

This sequence joins TRBV6-1 and TRBJ2-3, with no clear D. CDR1 is MNHNS and CDR2 is SASEGT in the germline V gene. The CDR3 has 16 amino acids. Trimming shortened V by 2 bases and J by 5 bases, and 17 bases separated the two germline ends. The CDR3 DNA is TGTGCCAGCAGTGAATCCCACGGCAGCAGTGGAGATACGCAGTATTTT. Amino acids: CASSESHGSSGDTQYF.

A remark on this clone: The sample holds other DNA sequences that translate to the same CDR3. The V call is TRBV28, the J call TRBJ1-4, with unresolved D. V lost 3 bases and J 7 bases, leaving 3 bases between the germline ends. CDR1 MDHEN and CDR2 SYDVKM come from the germline V gene. The CDR3 sequence is 11 residues long. The CDR3 sequence: CASSLGEKLFF. CDR3 coding DNA: TGTGCCAGCAGTTTGGGTGAAAAACTGTTTTTT.

The V gene is TRBV25-1, the J gene TRBJ2-1; 12 bases align to TRBD2. CDR1 and CDR2 (germline): MGHDK, SYGVNS. The J segment lost 2 bases and the V segment lost 4 bases, leaving 6 bases of the junction unmatched. This CDR3 has 17 residues. In nucleotides, the CDR3 is TGTGCCAGCAGTGGGGGACTAGCGGGTTGGGCCTACAATGAGCAGTTCTTC. It specifies CASSGGLAGWAYNEQFF. Combining the CDR3 with reference TRBV25-1 and TRBJ2-1 gives the whole variable domain EADIYQTPRYLVIGTGKKITLECSQTMGHDKMYWYQQDPGMELHLIHYSYGVNSTEKGDLSSESTVSRIRTEHFPLTLESARPSHTSQYLCASSGGLAGWAYNEQFFGPGTRLTVL.

V and J are TRBV18 and TRBJ1-3; D unresolved. This CDR3 region has 18 residues. V was shortened by 3 bases and J by 0 bases, with 18 bases between the two germline ends. Germline V gene sequence: CDR1 KGHSH, CDR2 LQKENI. The CDR3 is CASSPTNVGRSSGNTIYF. CDR3 sequence (DNA): TGTGCCAGCTCACCTACTAATGTTGGCCGGAGCTCTGGAAACACCATATATTTT.

The V and J genes are TRBV27 and TRBJ1-3, with D possibly matching TRBD1 (5 bases). CDR3 length equals 13 residues. Between the trimmed V and J ends, which lost 5 bases and 13 bases, there was a span of 18 bases. CDR1 MNHEY and CDR2 SMNVEV come from the germline V gene (reference sequence). The CDR3 here is CASSTPRERGIYF. CDR3 nucleotide sequence: TGTGCCAGCAGTACCCCGCGGGAGAGGGGAATATATTTT.

The chain carries TRBV5-1 and TRBJ2-7; maybe TRBD1 (6 bases). V was trimmed by 1 base and J by 3 bases, leaving 11 bases between them. The CDR3 totals 14 residues. Germline values: CDR1 SGHRS, CDR2 YFSETQ. The CDR3 DNA reads as TGCGCCAGCAGCTTGCAGGACAGTCACTACGAGCAGTACTTC. Translation: CASSLQDSHYEQYF.

The chain recombines TRBV5-1 with TRBJ2-3; 14 bases agree with TRBD2. Trimming cost V 4 bases and J 7 bases; bases outside gene matches: 17. Germline CDR1 is SGHRS and CDR2 is YFSETQ. The CDR3 runs 19 residues. This CDR3 reads CASSTSGTSGSGSGNTQYF. The CDR3 nucleotides are TGCGCCAGCAGCACCTCCGGGACTAGCGGGAGCGGGTCTGGAAATACGCAGTATTTT.

V and J are TRBV28 and TRBJ1-2; a weak D match, TRBD1 (6 bases). The germline V gene encodes CDR1 MDHEN and CDR2 SYDVKM. Trimming shortened V by 3 bases and J by 0 bases, and 23 bases separated the two germline ends. The length of the CDR3 is 19 residues. The CDR3 DNA sequence: TGTGCCAGCAGTTTTGGATTGATACAGGGAAGGGTATCTAACTATGGCTACACCTTC. This codes for CASSFGLIQGRVSNYGYTF.

Only a few counts were recorded for this clone. This rearrangement joins TRBV18 to TRBJ2-2, with 11 bases fitting TRBD1. Germline trimming cut 5 bases from V and 4 bases from J; bases unmatched to any gene: 6. Germline V gene lookup returns CDR1 KGHSH and CDR2 LQKENI. The CDR3 is made up of 16 amino acids. CDR3 protein: CASSDVGTGGTGELFF. The CDR3 nucleotides read TGTGCCAGCTCAGACGTTGGGACAGGGGGCACCGGGGAGCTGTTTTTT.

The gene calls are TRBV28 and TRBJ1-1, with D unresolved. Trimming cost V 4 bases and J 0 bases, with 12 bases left between them. Germline assignment: CDR1 MDHEN and CDR2 SYDVKM. The CDR3 has 15 amino acids. The CDR3 DNA reads TGTGCCAGCAGTTCCCAGACAATTGTGAACACTGAAGCTTTCTTT. Protein sequence: CASSSQTIVNTEAFF. Full variable domain (missing parts from reference TRBV28 and TRBJ1-1): DVKVTQSSRYLVKRTGEKVFLECVQDMDHENMFWYRQDPGLGLRLIYFSYDVKMKEKGDIPEGYSVSREKKERFSLILESASTNQTSMYLCASSSQTIVNTEAFFGQGTRLTVV.

The chain combines TRBV10-2 with TRBJ1-1; no firm D call. This CDR3 spans 12 amino acids. The V and J ends lost 6 bases and 5 bases respectively, with 10 bases between them. Germline assignment: CDR1 WSHSY and CDR2 SAAADI. The CDR3 protein is CASSAVRTEAFF. Here the CDR3 DNA reads TGCGCCAGCAGCGCAGTAAGAACTGAAGCTTTCTTT.

There are a few counts of this clone. The V and J genes are TRBV25-1 and TRBJ1-2, with 7 bases aligning to TRBD1. This CDR3 comprises 13 residues. Germline trimming cut 6 bases from V and 4 bases from J; bases unmatched to any gene: 5. CDR1 and CDR2 from the germline V gene are MGHDK and SYGVNS. The CDR3 is CASRPTGPYGYTF. The CDR3 DNA is TGTGCCAGCAGACCGACAGGGCCCTATGGCTACACCTTC.

On this clone itself: A much more abundant neighbour one base away suggests this may be a read error. This same CDR3 is encoded by further DNA sequences in the sample. The chain links TRBV28 to TRBJ2-6, with D tentatively TRBD1 or TRBD2 (5 bases each). The V gene lost 2 bases and the J gene lost 0 bases, with 5 bases spanning the gap. CDR3 length: 15 residues. Germline values: CDR1 MDHEN, CDR2 SYDVKM. In nucleotides, the CDR3 is TGTGCCAGCAGTTTAGGGGGCTCTGGGGCCAACGTCCTGACTTTC. This codes for CASSLGGSGANVLTF.